The TCR beta chain described here comes from a study of PD-L1 blockade in urothelial cancer. Study as a whole: Atezolizumab, begun by patients in about 2014, was given at 1,200 mg intravenously every 3 weeks.

CDR3 length: 15 residues. Germline V gene lookup returns CDR1 SGDLS and CDR2 YYNGEE. V lost 0 bases and J lost 0, with 9 bases in between. Time point defined: peripheral blood 6 weeks after treatment start. The repertoire was sequenced with immunoSEQ multiplex PCR; TCRdb's copy has only in-frame clones and lacks some. The data hold under 150,000 clones, with more than 85% observed a single time. This sequence joins TRBV9 and TRBJ1-2; D call uncertain. This specimen was PBMCs, taken around atezolizumab (anti-PD-L1) treatment. The sequence derives from a man aged 60 to 75 with urothelial cancer. The CDR3 sequence is CASSVGRNTNYGYTF. DNA for the CDR3: TGTGCCAGCAGCGTAGGGCGGAACACTAACTATGGCTACACCTTC.